This TCR beta chain emerged from a study of patients and donors after allogeneic stem cell transplantation. CDR1 MNHEY and CDR2 SVGEGT come from the germline V gene. V was pared by 4 bases and J by 5 bases, with 1 base of the junction left unmatched. The CDR3 has 14 amino acids. This clonotype was observed a few times. TCRdb analysed the RT-PCR reads with MiXCR anew, one entry per CDR3 protein. Seen here are some 160,000 distinct CDR3 sequences, about 24% observed once, and the top ten hold roughly 26%. The chain uses TRBV6-2 or TRBV6-3 and TRBJ2-2, with TRBD1 matching over 10 bases. The sequencing input was blood, either unsorted or a sorted T cell fraction (not recorded which). This clonotype originated in a human donor who was either an allogeneic HSCT recipient or a stem cell or donor lymphocyte infusion donor (not recorded which). It is not recorded whose cells these are; they may come from a transplant donor. CDR3 region: CASSLDRGTGELFF. Here the CDR3 DNA reads TGTGCCAGCAGTTTGGACAGGGGGACCGGGGAGCTGTTTTTT.